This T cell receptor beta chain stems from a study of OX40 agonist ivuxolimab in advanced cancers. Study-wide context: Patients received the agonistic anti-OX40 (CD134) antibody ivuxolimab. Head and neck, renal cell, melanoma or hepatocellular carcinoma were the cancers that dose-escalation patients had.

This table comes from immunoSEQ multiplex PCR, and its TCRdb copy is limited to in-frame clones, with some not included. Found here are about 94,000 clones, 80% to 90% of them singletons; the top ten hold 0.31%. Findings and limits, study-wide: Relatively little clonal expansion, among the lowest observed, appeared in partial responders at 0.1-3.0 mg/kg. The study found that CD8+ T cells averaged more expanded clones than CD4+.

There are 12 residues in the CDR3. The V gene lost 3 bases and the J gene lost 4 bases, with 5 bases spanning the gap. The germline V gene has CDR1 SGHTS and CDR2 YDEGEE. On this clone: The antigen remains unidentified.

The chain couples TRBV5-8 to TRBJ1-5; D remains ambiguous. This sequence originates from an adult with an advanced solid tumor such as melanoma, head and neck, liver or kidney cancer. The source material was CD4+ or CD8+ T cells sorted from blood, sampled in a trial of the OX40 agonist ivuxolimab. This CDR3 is CASSSRNQPQHF. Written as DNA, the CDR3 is TGTGCCAGCAGCTCAAGGAATCAGCCCCAGCATTTT.